Listed below are T cell receptor beta chains from one sample, sequenced in a study of identical twins. TCRdb ran MiXCR on the 5' RACE reads and lists one entry per CDR3 protein. The repertoire holds approximately 600,000 distinct CDR3 sequences, about 7.6% seen once, with about 1.5% in the top ten. These records were also assigned to another study, of yellow fever vaccine responses in identical twins.

Sequenced sample: PBMCs. Receptors originate from a woman under 30 in good health. The CDR3 runs from the conserved cysteine through the conserved F or W. The order of the fields is V gene, clone size, D gene, J gene, CDR3 DNA, CDR3 protein. The D gene is left open where the match is weak. Expanded clones get a size class; other rows say once, few or many, or leave the size out.

v_gene: TRBV12-3/TRBV12-4
abundance: .
d_gene: .
j_gene: TRBJ1-1
CDR3nt: TGTGCCAGCAGTGCGTACCTGAGGAGGGGGAACACTGAAGCTTTCTTT
CDR3aa: CASSAYLRRGNTEAFF

v_gene: TRBV12-3/TRBV12-4
abundance: .
d_gene: .
j_gene: TRBJ1-5
CDR3nt: TGTGCCAGCAGTTTACTGGGGTCTCAGCCCCAGCATTTT
CDR3aa: CASSLLGSQPQHF

v_gene: TRBV7-8
abundance: .
d_gene: TRBD2
j_gene: TRBJ2-1
CDR3nt: TGTGCCAGCAGCGTCAGCGGGAATTACAATGAGCAGTTCTTC
CDR3aa: CASSVSGNYNEQFF

v_gene: TRBV5-5
abundance: many
d_gene: .
j_gene: TRBJ2-1
CDR3nt: TGTGCCAGCAGCAGGACTAATGAGCAGTTCTTC
CDR3aa: CASSRTNEQFF

v_gene: TRBV6-1
abundance: few
d_gene: TRBD1
j_gene: TRBJ1-2
CDR3nt: TGTGCCAGCAGCAAGGGACAGAACTATGGCTACACCTTC
CDR3aa: CASSKGQNYGYTF

v_gene: TRBV20-1
abundance: .
d_gene: TRBD1
j_gene: TRBJ2-3
CDR3nt: TGCAGTGCTAGAGAGGCGGGACAGGGAACAGATACGCAGTATTTT
CDR3aa: CSAREAGQGTDTQYF

v_gene: TRBV7-9
abundance: many
d_gene: TRBD2
j_gene: TRBJ2-2
CDR3nt: TGTGCCAGCAGCCGCGAGCATGGACTAGCGTTGCCGGGGGAGCTGTTTTTT
CDR3aa: CASSREHGLALPGELFF

v_gene: TRBV6-1
abundance: many
d_gene: .
j_gene: TRBJ2-5
CDR3nt: TGTGCCACCCTAACGACGGGAAAAGAGACCCAGTACTTC
CDR3aa: CATLTTGKETQYF

v_gene: TRBV7-2
abundance: few
d_gene: .
j_gene: TRBJ2-6
CDR3nt: TGTGCCAGCAGCGCGTTAGGACAGATCTCTGGGGCCAACGTCCTGACTTTC
CDR3aa: CASSALGQISGANVLTF

v_gene: TRBV20-1
abundance: .
d_gene: TRBD2
j_gene: TRBJ2-7
CDR3nt: TGCAGTGCTGCCCGGACTAGCGGGCGATCCTACGAGCAGTACTTC
CDR3aa: CSAARTSGRSYEQYF

v_gene: TRBV15
abundance: few
d_gene: .
j_gene: TRBJ2-7
CDR3nt: TGTGCCACCAGGCTCACATTTTCCCCCTCCTACGAGCAGTACTTC
CDR3aa: CATRLTFSPSYEQYF

v_gene: TRBV5-1
abundance: few
d_gene: TRBD2
j_gene: TRBJ2-1
CDR3nt: TGCGCCAGCAGCCCCCGGACTAGCGGGGGGGTAGTTGAGCAGTTCTTC
CDR3aa: CASSPRTSGGVVEQFF

v_gene: TRBV5-1
abundance: .
d_gene: .
j_gene: TRBJ1-1
CDR3nt: TGCGCCAGCAGCCCCCAGAGGACAGACCAGAACACTGAAGCTTTCTTT
CDR3aa: CASSPQRTDQNTEAFF

v_gene: TRBV3-1
abundance: .
d_gene: .
j_gene: TRBJ2-2
CDR3nt: TGTGCCAGCAGCCCATTGACATTGGCCGGGGAGCTGTTTTTT
CDR3aa: CASSPLTLAGELFF

v_gene: TRBV10-3
abundance: few
d_gene: TRBD1
j_gene: TRBJ2-7
CDR3nt: TGTGCCATCAGCCTCCGGGACAGGGGAACGCTCGAGCAGTACTTC
CDR3aa: CAISLRDRGTLEQYF

v_gene: TRBV28
abundance: many
d_gene: TRBD2
j_gene: TRBJ2-3
CDR3nt: TGTGCCAGCAGAGATACTAGCGGGGGCACAGATACGCAGTATTTT
CDR3aa: CASRDTSGGTDTQYF

v_gene: TRBV7-9
abundance: many
d_gene: .
j_gene: TRBJ2-2
CDR3nt: TGTGCCAGCAGCCCCCGGGTAGTGCCGAACACCGGGGAGCTGTTTTTT
CDR3aa: CASSPRVVPNTGELFF

v_gene: TRBV6-1
abundance: .
d_gene: .
j_gene: TRBJ2-6
CDR3nt: TGTGCCAGCAAGGATCCCTTCTCTGGGGCCAACGTCCTGACTTTC
CDR3aa: CASKDPFSGANVLTF

v_gene: TRBV29-1
abundance: .
d_gene: TRBD1
j_gene: TRBJ2-7
CDR3nt: TGCAGCGTTGTAACAGGGGGCCGCTACGAGCAGTACTTC
CDR3aa: CSVVTGGRYEQYF

v_gene: TRBV5-1
abundance: .
d_gene: .
j_gene: TRBJ1-1
CDR3nt: TGCGCCAGCAGCTTGGGACCCCCGGGCACTGAAGCTTTCTTT
CDR3aa: CASSLGPPGTEAFF

v_gene: TRBV15
abundance: .
d_gene: .
j_gene: TRBJ2-7
CDR3nt: TGTGCCACCAGCAGAGATTCGGGGGCTTCGTCCTACGAGCAGTACTTC
CDR3aa: CATSRDSGASSYEQYF

v_gene: TRBV25-1
abundance: .
d_gene: TRBD2
j_gene: TRBJ2-6
CDR3nt: TGTGCCAGCACAACAAGCGGGGTTTTTAACTCTGGGGCCAACGTCCTGACTTTC
CDR3aa: CASTTSGVFNSGANVLTF

v_gene: TRBV27
abundance: .
d_gene: .
j_gene: TRBJ1-2
CDR3nt: TGTGCCAGCAGTCTCCGACAAGGGAACCTACCTAACTATGGCTACACCTTC
CDR3aa: CASSLRQGNLPNYGYTF

v_gene: TRBV5-1
abundance: few
d_gene: TRBD2
j_gene: TRBJ2-1
CDR3nt: TGCGCCAGCAGCGGGGGACTAGCCCATGAGCAGTTCTTC
CDR3aa: CASSGGLAHEQFF

v_gene: TRBV6-1
abundance: .
d_gene: TRBD1
j_gene: TRBJ2-3
CDR3nt: TGTGCCAGCAGTCAGTGGATAGGGGGCAATACAGATACGCAGTATTTT
CDR3aa: CASSQWIGGNTDTQYF

v_gene: TRBV6-5
abundance: many
d_gene: TRBD1
j_gene: TRBJ1-4
CDR3nt: TGTGCCAGCAGTTACGCGACAGGGTACAATGAAAAACTGTTTTTT
CDR3aa: CASSYATGYNEKLFF

v_gene: TRBV28
abundance: .
d_gene: TRBD2
j_gene: TRBJ2-1
CDR3nt: TGTGCCAGCAGCTCCAACCCAAAAGCGGGAGGTAATGAGCAGTTCTTC
CDR3aa: CASSSNPKAGGNEQFF

v_gene: TRBV7-2
abundance: .
d_gene: .
j_gene: TRBJ2-3
CDR3nt: TGTGCCAGCAGCAACCTCCACCACCAGCGCACAGATACGCAGTATTTT
CDR3aa: CASSNLHHQRTDTQYF

v_gene: TRBV3-1
abundance: .
d_gene: .
j_gene: TRBJ2-1
CDR3nt: TGTGCCAGCAGCCCCCCTAGGAGCTCCTACAATGAGCAGTTCTTC
CDR3aa: CASSPPRSSYNEQFF

v_gene: TRBV29-1
abundance: many
d_gene: .
j_gene: TRBJ2-7
CDR3nt: TGCAGCGTTGCGGTCGCCCTCGAGCAGTACTTC
CDR3aa: CSVAVALEQYF

v_gene: TRBV6-5
abundance: few
d_gene: .
j_gene: TRBJ2-1
CDR3nt: TGTGCCAGCAGTTATAACCCCGGGTCCTACAATGAGCAGTTCTTC
CDR3aa: CASSYNPGSYNEQFF

v_gene: TRBV29-1
abundance: many
d_gene: TRBD2
j_gene: TRBJ2-1
CDR3nt: TGCAGCGTTGAAGGGACTAGCGTTTCCTACAATGAGCAGTTCTTC
CDR3aa: CSVEGTSVSYNEQFF

v_gene: TRBV6-1
abundance: few
d_gene: .
j_gene: TRBJ2-7
CDR3nt: TGTGCCAGTGAGGGGAGGGGGGGGTCCCTAGAGCAGTACTTC
CDR3aa: CASEGRGGSLEQYF

v_gene: TRBV20-1
abundance: .
d_gene: .
j_gene: TRBJ2-7
CDR3nt: TGCAGTGCTAGAGACGAGACGAACTACGAGCAGTACTTC
CDR3aa: CSARDETNYEQYF

v_gene: TRBV24-1
abundance: .
d_gene: TRBD1
j_gene: TRBJ2-3
CDR3nt: TGTGCCACCAGTTCCCCCCCCGGGACAGGGGCGCGCACAGATACGCAGTATTTT
CDR3aa: CATSSPPGTGARTDTQYF

v_gene: TRBV13
abundance: .
d_gene: .
j_gene: TRBJ1-1
CDR3nt: TGTGCCAGCAGCTTAGGCCGTCAATACGAGAACACTGAAGCTTTCTTT
CDR3aa: CASSLGRQYENTEAFF

v_gene: TRBV28
abundance: .
d_gene: TRBD1
j_gene: TRBJ2-1
CDR3nt: TGTGCCAGCAGTTTTGACCCCAGGGGGCGTGATGAGCAGTTCTTC
CDR3aa: CASSFDPRGRDEQFF

v_gene: TRBV5-1
abundance: few
d_gene: .
j_gene: TRBJ1-1
CDR3nt: TGCGCCAGCAGCTTGGGACACACCATGAACACTGAAGCTTTCTTT
CDR3aa: CASSLGHTMNTEAFF

v_gene: TRBV3-1
abundance: few
d_gene: TRBD2
j_gene: TRBJ2-1
CDR3nt: TGTGCCAGCAGTGAGACTGGGACTAGCGGGAGTTACGATGAGCAGTTCTTC
CDR3aa: CASSETGTSGSYDEQFF

v_gene: TRBV5-1
abundance: many
d_gene: TRBD1
j_gene: TRBJ2-1
CDR3nt: TGCGCCAGCAGCCCGGGACAGACCTACAATGAGCAGTTCTTC
CDR3aa: CASSPGQTYNEQFF

v_gene: TRBV5-1
abundance: many
d_gene: TRBD2
j_gene: TRBJ2-1
CDR3nt: TGCGCCAGCAGCCCACCTAGCGGGGGCGTTGAGGAGCAGTTCTTC
CDR3aa: CASSPPSGGVEEQFF

v_gene: TRBV28
abundance: many
d_gene: .
j_gene: TRBJ1-1
CDR3nt: TGTGCCAGCAGTTTATCTTCGAAGACCGAGACTGAAGCTTTCTTT
CDR3aa: CASSLSSKTETEAFF

v_gene: TRBV20-1
abundance: many
d_gene: .
j_gene: TRBJ1-4
CDR3nt: TGCAGTGCTAGAGATCTAAAGGAAAAAGAAAAACTGTTTTTT
CDR3aa: CSARDLKEKEKLFF

v_gene: TRBV10-1
abundance: many
d_gene: .
j_gene: TRBJ2-5
CDR3nt: TGCGCCAGCAGTGAGTCTCTAGGGGAAGAGACCCAGTACTTC
CDR3aa: CASSESLGEETQYF

v_gene: TRBV18
abundance: .
d_gene: .
j_gene: TRBJ1-4
CDR3nt: TGTGCCAGCTCACCGAAGGCTCCAGGTCGAGTTAATGAAAAACTGTTTTTT
CDR3aa: CASSPKAPGRVNEKLFF

v_gene: TRBV20-1
abundance: few
d_gene: .
j_gene: TRBJ2-3
CDR3nt: TGCAGTGCTAGTTGGAAGCGGAGCACAGATACGCAGTATTTT
CDR3aa: CSASWKRSTDTQYF

v_gene: TRBV7-9
abundance: .
d_gene: TRBD2
j_gene: TRBJ2-3
CDR3nt: TGTGCCAGCAGATTAGCGGGGGCAGCAGATACGCAGTATTTT
CDR3aa: CASRLAGAADTQYF

v_gene: TRBV27
abundance: .
d_gene: .
j_gene: TRBJ2-7
CDR3nt: TGTGCCAGTTCTCGACAGGACACAACCTACGAGCAGTACTTC
CDR3aa: CASSRQDTTYEQYF

v_gene: TRBV4-2
abundance: once
d_gene: .
j_gene: TRBJ2-1
CDR3nt: TGTGCCAGCAGCCAAGCCCTAACAGGGAGCTCCTACAATGAGCAGTTCTTC
CDR3aa: CASSQALTGSSYNEQFF

v_gene: TRBV2
abundance: few
d_gene: TRBD2
j_gene: TRBJ2-1
CDR3nt: TGTGCCAGCAGACGAGGGACTAGCGGGTACTCCTACAATGAGCAGTTCTTC
CDR3aa: CASRRGTSGYSYNEQFF

v_gene: TRBV5-1
abundance: few
d_gene: TRBD2
j_gene: TRBJ2-3
CDR3nt: TGCGCCAGCAGCGCACCTAGCGGGGGGGTGAGCACAGATACGCAGTATTTT
CDR3aa: CASSAPSGGVSTDTQYF

v_gene: TRBV10-3
abundance: .
d_gene: TRBD2
j_gene: TRBJ2-2
CDR3nt: TGTGCCATCAGGACTAGCGCGAACACCGGGGAGCTGTTTTTT
CDR3aa: CAIRTSANTGELFF

v_gene: TRBV2
abundance: many
d_gene: .
j_gene: TRBJ1-2
CDR3nt: TGTGCCAGCAGACGACTGGGCTATGGCTACACCTTC
CDR3aa: CASRRLGYGYTF